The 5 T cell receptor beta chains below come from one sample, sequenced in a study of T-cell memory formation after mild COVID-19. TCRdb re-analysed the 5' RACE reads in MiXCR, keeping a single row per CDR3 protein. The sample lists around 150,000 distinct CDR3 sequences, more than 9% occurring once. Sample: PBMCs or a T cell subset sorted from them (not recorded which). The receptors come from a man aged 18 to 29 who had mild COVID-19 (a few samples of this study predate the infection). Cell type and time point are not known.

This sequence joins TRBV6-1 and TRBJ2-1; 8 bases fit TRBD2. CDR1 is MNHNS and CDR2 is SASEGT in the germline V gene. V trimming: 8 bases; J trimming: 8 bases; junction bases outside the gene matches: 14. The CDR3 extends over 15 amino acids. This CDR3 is CASSRAGGPSYEQFF. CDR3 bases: TGTGCCAGCTCCCGGGCGGGGGGCCCCTCTTATGAGCAGTTCTTC.

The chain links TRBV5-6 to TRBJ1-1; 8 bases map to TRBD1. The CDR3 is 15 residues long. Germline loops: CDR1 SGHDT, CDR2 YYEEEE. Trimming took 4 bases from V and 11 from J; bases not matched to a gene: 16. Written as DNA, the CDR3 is TGTGCCAGCAGCATATACGGGACAGGCCACCGGGTGGCTTTCTTT. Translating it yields CASSIYGTGHRVAFF.

This CDR3 is CASSWDVGAQYF. In nucleotides, the CDR3 is TGTGCCAGCAGCTGGGACGTCGGTGCCCAGTACTTC. The V gene is TRBV7-9, the J gene TRBJ2-5; D possibly matches TRBD1 or TRBD2 (5 bases each). V lost 4 bases, J lost 9 bases, and 12 bases lay in between. Germline V gene data show CDR1 as SEHNR and CDR2 as FQNEAQ (reference sequence). CDR3 size: 12 residues.

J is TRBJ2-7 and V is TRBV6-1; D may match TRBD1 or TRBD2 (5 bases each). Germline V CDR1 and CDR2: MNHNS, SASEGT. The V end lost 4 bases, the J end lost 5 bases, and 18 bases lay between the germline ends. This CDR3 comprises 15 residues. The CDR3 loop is CASSAGSSRGDEQYF. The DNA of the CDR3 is TGTGCCAGCAGTGCAGGTAGCTCGAGAGGGGACGAGCAGTACTTC.

CDR3 nucleotide sequence: TGTGCCAGCAGCCCCTCGTGGAGGGGGGGAGGGACTGAAGCTTTCTTT. Translated: CASSPSWRGGGTEAFF. The chain joins TRBV5-4 to TRBJ1-1; D may be TRBD1 (6 bases). This CDR3 region has 16 residues. The germline CDR1 and CDR2 sequences are SGHNT and YYREEE (reference sequence). Between the trimmed V and J ends, which lost 4 bases and 5 bases, there was a span of 21 bases.